Below are 8 T cell receptor beta chains sequenced from a single sample in a study of early T cells in non-severe SARS-CoV-2 infection. From the 5' RACE reads, TCRdb called clonotypes with MiXCR, one entry per CDR3 protein. Here the sample spans around 44,000 distinct CDR3 sequences, around 10% being singletons. What was sequenced was whole blood. Receptors were obtained from an adult who was a healthcare worker with PCR-confirmed SARS-CoV-2 infection or an uninfected control (not recorded which).

This clonotype was seen ten or more times. The chain carries TRBV19 and TRBJ2-6; unclear D gene. From germline, CDR1 is LNHDA and CDR2 SQIVND (reference sequence). V was shortened by 0 bases and J by 0 bases, with 6 bases between the two germline ends. The length of the CDR3 is 16 residues. The CDR3 here is CASSIDHDSGANVLTF. The CDR3 DNA reads TGTGCCAGTAGTATAGATCATGACTCTGGGGCCAACGTCCTGACTTTC. The variable domain in full, completed from reference TRBV19 and TRBJ2-6, reads DGGITQSPKYLFRKEGQNVTLSCEQNLNHDAMYWYRQDPGQGLRLIYYSQIVNDFQKGDIAEGYSVSREKKESFPLTVTSAQKNPTAFYLCASSIDHDSGANVLTFGAGSRLTVL.

This clonotype was seen a few times. The J gene is TRBJ1-1, the V gene TRBV13; D is unresolved. The CDR3 runs 13 residues. V was cut by 5 bases and J by 1 base, with 8 bases left in between. Germline loops: CDR1 PRHDT, CDR2 FYEKMQ (reference sequence). CDR3 residues: CASSPKRNTEAFF. The DNA of the CDR3 is TGTGCCAGCAGCCCGAAAAGGAACACTGAAGCTTTCTTT. The full variable domain, completed using reference TRBV13 and TRBJ1-1, is AAGVIQSPRHLIKEKRETATLKCYPIPRHDTVYWYQQGPGQDPQFLISFYEKMQSDKGSIPDRFSAQQFSDYHSELNMSSLELGDSALYFCASSPKRNTEAFFGQGTRLTVV.

This clonotype has a count of ten or more. The gene calls are TRBV7-2 and TRBJ2-7; D not certain. The CDR3 runs to 15 residues. Per germline, CDR1 SGHTA and CDR2 FQGNSA. V was shortened by 5 bases and J by 0 bases, with 14 bases between the two germline ends. Here the CDR3 reads CASSREKVFSYEQYF. CDR3 coding DNA: TGTGCCAGCAGCCGAGAGAAGGTCTTCTCCTACGAGCAGTACTTC.

This clonotype was observed a handful of times. This sequence joins TRBV12-3 or TRBV12-4 and TRBJ1-1; tentatively, D is TRBD1 (5 bases). With 9 bases removed from V and 0 bases from J, the gap between germline ends came to 11 bases. The CDR3 totals 13 residues. Here the CDR3 reads CASSGTVNTEAFF. Here the CDR3 DNA reads TGTGCCAGTTCCGGGACGGTGAACACTGAAGCTTTCTTT.

The V and J genes are TRBV4-1 and TRBJ2-7, with D perhaps matching TRBD1 (5 bases). The V gene lost 1 base and the J gene lost 1 base, with 8 bases spanning the gap. The V gene's germline CDR1 is MGHRA and CDR2 YSYEKL. There are 14 residues in the CDR3. This CDR3 reads CASSQGQGSYEQYF. CDR3 sequence (DNA): TGCGCCAGCAGCCAAGGTCAGGGTTCCTACGAGCAGTACTTC.

The CDR3 here is CASSLGLDSLAKNIQYF. CDR3 coding DNA: TGTGCCAGCAGCTTGGGATTGGACAGCCTAGCCAAAAACATTCAGTACTTC. The J gene is TRBJ2-4, the V gene TRBV5-5, with D tentatively TRBD1 (6 bases). The V end was cut by 0 bases, the J end by 0 bases, with 13 bases between. The CDR3 loop spans 17 amino acids. Per the germline V gene, CDR1 is SGHKS and CDR2 is YYEKEE (reference sequence).

This clonotype showed up just a few times. The genes are TRBV6-5 and TRBJ1-1; D is unresolved. This CDR3 is 13 amino acids long. Germline loops: CDR1 MNHEY, CDR2 SVGAGI. Trimming removed 4 bases from V and 4 bases from J, with 10 bases in between. CDR3 DNA: TGTGCCAGCAGTTTTCCCTTTGGCACTGAAGCTTTCTTT. Its protein product is CASSFPFGTEAFF.

A remark on this clonotype: Just one base apart from a much larger clone, this may be a read error. The chain recombines TRBV19 with TRBJ1-2; D is unresolved. The CDR3 is made up of 14 amino acids. Germline CDR1 LNHDA, CDR2 SQIVND (reference sequence). V lost 7 bases, J lost 5 bases, and 17 bases lay in between. The CDR3 here is CASNPWPASYGYTF. The DNA of the CDR3 is TGTGCCAGTAATCCATGGCCGGCTTCGTATGGCTACACCTTC.